These 15 T cell receptor beta chains came from one sample sequenced in a study of T-cell reconstitution after alpha-beta-depleted transplantation in children. Unique molecular identifiers were incorporated when the TCRbeta library was constructed. TCRdb itself ran the PCR reads through MiXCR, one entry per CDR3 protein. The table shows around 490,000 distinct CDR3 sequences, with roughly an eighth occurring only once. The sample was PBMCs, mostly from graft donor cells, taken 180 days after TCRalphabeta/CD19-depleted stem cell transplant. Source of these receptors: a female patient aged 2-15 years who had a stem cell transplant for aplastic anemia, so the T cells may come from the graft donor.

This clonotype has just a few counts. The rearrangement joins TRBV29-1 to TRBJ1-1; tentative D call: TRBD1 (5 bases). The CDR3 runs to 13 residues. Germline V gene data show CDR1 as SQVTM and CDR2 as ANQGSEA. The V and J ends lost 4 bases and 1 base respectively, with 10 bases between them. CDR3 nucleotide sequence: TGCAGCGTTGCAGGGTTTGGGAACACTGAAGCTTTCTTT. This sequence encodes CSVAGFGNTEAFF.

The chain uses TRBV29-1 and TRBJ1-1; the match to TRBD1 covers 8 bases. Per the germline V gene, CDR1 is SQVTM and CDR2 is ANQGSEA. The CDR3 extends over 12 amino acids. V dropped 5 bases and J dropped 8; count of bases not matched to a gene: 7. CDR3 bases: TGCAGCGTTTCCAAGGACAGGGTAGAAGCTTTCTTT. Its translation is CSVSKDRVEAFF.

The rearrangement links TRBV12-3 or TRBV12-4 to TRBJ2-1; TRBD2 agrees at 11 bases. J lost 7 bases, V lost 6 bases, and 8 bases had no gene match. CDR3 length: 15 amino acids. CDR3 nucleotide sequence: TGTGCCAGCAGGACTAGCGGGACTTCTGGGAATGAGCAGTTCTTC. Its translation is CASRTSGTSGNEQFF.

This clonotype has a handful of counts. The chain has TRBV28 and TRBJ1-1; the D gene is possibly TRBD1 (5 bases). The CDR3 loop spans 14 amino acids. Trimming removed 6 bases at V and 2 bases at J, with 13 bases between. CDR1 and CDR2 from the germline V gene are MDHEN and SYDVKM. CDR3 nucleotides: TGTGCCAGCAGCAATAGACAGACTAACACTGAAGCTTTCTTT. Protein product: CASSNRQTNTEAFF.

The chain couples TRBV27 to TRBJ1-2, with D perhaps TRBD1 (6 bases). Germline V gene data show CDR1 as MNHEY and CDR2 as SMNVEV (reference sequence). The CDR3 has 15 amino acids. V gave up 5 bases and J gave up 5 bases, with 18 bases separating them. The CDR3 DNA is TGTGCCAGCAGTCCAGCCGGGACAACTTTTTATGGCTACACCTTC. As protein: CASSPAGTTFYGYTF.

The chain recombines TRBV15 with TRBJ2-3; D gene uncertain. With 1 base removed from V and 1 base from J, the gap between germline ends came to 3 bases. Germline V CDR1 and CDR2: LNHNV, YYDKDF (reference sequence). The CDR3 consists of 13 residues. The CDR3 DNA reads TGTGCCACCAGCAGAGCCCGCACAGATACGCAGTATTTT. It is translated as CATSRARTDTQYF.

This clonotype was seen only a few times. The chain recombines TRBV12-3 or TRBV12-4 with TRBJ2-5, with 9 bases lining up with TRBD2. This CDR3 comprises 15 residues. The V segment lost 5 bases and the J segment 6 bases; nucleotides outside the gene matches: 10. The CDR3, as DNA: TGTGCCAGCAGTGGTAGCGGGAGTATAGAAAAGACCCAGTACTTC. Protein product: CASSGSGSIEKTQYF.

The table lists this clonotype with a few counts. The gene calls are TRBV19 and TRBJ2-3; D not certain. Germline V gene data show CDR1 as LNHDA and CDR2 as SQIVND (reference sequence). This CDR3 is 15 amino acids long. V lost 7 bases to trimming and J lost 3 bases, with 17 bases between them. The CDR3 sequence is CASIPTAEPTDTQYF. DNA for the CDR3: TGTGCCAGTATCCCCACCGCGGAACCGACAGATACGCAGTATTTT.

This clonotype came up a few times. The J gene is TRBJ1-1, the V gene TRBV10-3; D gene unclear. V dropped 6 bases and J dropped 5 bases, with 7 bases sitting between them. The CDR3 has 11 residues. Germline V gene lookup returns CDR1 ENHRY and CDR2 SYGVKD. The CDR3 protein is CAIRQETEAFF. The CDR3, as DNA: TGTGCCATCAGGCAGGAGACTGAAGCTTTCTTT.

This clonotype was seen at least ten times. The rearrangement uses TRBV10-3 and TRBJ1-5, with 9 positions matching TRBD1. This CDR3 contains 17 residues. The germline V gene has CDR1 ENHRY and CDR2 SYGVKD. Trimming removed 3 bases from V and 0 bases from J; junction bases left unmatched: 6. CDR3 sequence: CAISDPGQGYSNQPQHF. The CDR3 DNA reads TGTGCCATCAGTGACCCGGGACAGGGATATAGCAATCAGCCCCAGCATTTT.

This clonotype was found many times. The chain links TRBV7-2 to TRBJ2-5; a weak D match, TRBD1 (5 bases). The CDR3 contains 15 residues. V lost 3 bases and J lost 3, with 14 bases in between. Germline V gene lookup returns CDR1 SGHTA and CDR2 FQGNSA. CDR3 in DNA: TGTGCCAGCAGCTTTAGAAGCAGGGTCAAAGAGACCCAGTACTTC. It codes for CASSFRSRVKETQYF.

This chain uses TRBV19 with TRBJ2-4, with D maybe TRBD2 (5 bases). The CDR3 runs 11 residues. Germline V gives CDR1 LNHDA, CDR2 SQIVND (reference sequence). V lost 3 bases and J lost 8, with 5 bases in between. The CDR3 DNA reads as TGTGCCAGTAGTATGAGGGACATTCAGTACTTC. Residues: CASSMRDIQYF.

This clonotype occurred a few times. The chain has TRBV28 and TRBJ2-7; 9 bases match TRBD1. Germline CDR1 is MDHEN and CDR2 is SYDVKM. The V gene end was trimmed by 5 bases and the J gene end by 9 bases; junction bases not matched to a gene: 11. The CDR3 is 14 residues long. DNA of the CDR3: TGTGCCAGCAGTCGACGGGACAGGGTGTTGGTGCAGTACTTC. It codes for CASSRRDRVLVQYF.

This sequence joins TRBV7-8 and TRBJ2-1; 9 nucleotides align to TRBD2. CDR3 size: 18 residues. V trimming: 3 bases; J trimming: 0 bases; junction bases outside the gene matches: 9. In germline, CDR1 is SGHVS, CDR2 FQNEAQ. CDR3 coding DNA: TGTGCCAGCAGCTTCGAACTAGCGGGCCCCAGCTCCTACAATGAGCAGTTCTTC. Its protein product is CASSFELAGPSSYNEQFF.

This chain uses TRBV18 with TRBJ1-5; no firm D call. The CDR3 is 15 amino acids. The germline V and J ends were trimmed by 4 bases and 3 bases, with 13 bases remaining between them. The germline gives CDR1 KGHSH, CDR2 LQKENI. CDR3: CASSLNVRTNQPQHF. DNA of the CDR3: TGTGCCAGCTCACTAAACGTTCGTACCAATCAGCCCCAGCATTTT.